The 8 T cell receptor beta chains below were found in one sample sequenced in a study of regulatory T cells in long-lasting Graves disease (dated by TCRdb to about 2021). The time point tag for this specimen amounts to: persistent/refractory GD, antithyroid drugs over 5 years with positive TRAb. RNA was extracted from PBMCs in TRIzol for both TCR sequencing and RNA sequencing. Receptors were amplified or captured by multiplex PCR. The sequencer was an Illumina HiSeq 4000. iRepertoire HTBI primers and Arm-PCR amplification of CDR3 regions were used to construct TCR beta libraries. TCRdb reprocessing: public reads trimmed at Q25 with fastp, clones called with MiXCR, in-frame beta chains kept. Each record represents a unique CDR3 protein, reported with the most common genes and DNA among its rows. The sample table lists roughly 450,000 distinct CDR3 sequences, less than 25% of them with a count of one. Jointly, the top ten make up less than 9% of the sample.

Source: peripheral blood mononuclear cells (PBMCs), taken when the disease was refractory, from a patient treated with antithyroid drugs. All receptors come from a female donor with Graves disease.

This clonotype was picked up many times. The rearrangement joins TRBV6-1 to TRBJ1-4; 10 bases map to TRBD1. The CDR3 runs 15 residues. CDR1 and CDR2 (germline): MNHNS, SASEGT. Unmatched junction bases numbered 5, after V lost 6 bases and J lost 4 bases. The CDR3 DNA is TGTGCCAGCAGGACCGGGACAGGGGTTAATGAAAAACTGTTTTTT. This gives the protein CASRTGTGVNEKLFF.

The chain links TRBV7-2 to TRBJ2-1; 7 nucleotides line up with TRBD2. The CDR3 length is 14 residues. With 0 bases clipped from V and 6 bases from J, the junction kept 2 bases outside the gene matches. From germline, CDR1 is SGHTA and CDR2 FQGNSA. CDR3 sequence: CASSLAASGNEQFF. In DNA form, the CDR3 reads TGTGCCAGCAGCTTAGCGGCTAGCGGCAATGAGCAGTTCTTC. Variable domain in full (rest from reference TRBV7-2 and TRBJ2-1): GAGVSQSPSNKVTEKGKDVELRCDPISGHTALYWYRQSLGQGLEFLIYFQGNSAPDKSGLPSDRFSAERTGGSVSTLTIQRTQQEDSAVYLCASSLAASGNEQFFGPGTRLTVL.

This clonotype was counted ten times or more. The chain uses TRBV28 and TRBJ1-1; D unresolved. Trimming took off 5 bases at V and 0 bases at J, with 16 bases between the two ends. The CDR3 loop spans 16 amino acids. Germline lookup yields CDR1 MDHEN and CDR2 SYDVKM. CDR3 sequence: CASSTLEANLNTEAFF. CDR3 DNA: TGTGCCAGCAGTACTCTTGAGGCCAATTTGAACACTGAAGCTTTCTTT.

A few counts support this clonotype. A junction end diverges from the germline sequence, so it may reflect a read error. The chain recombines TRBV6-1 with TRBJ2-2; TRBD2 matches at 10 bases. Germline V gives CDR1 MNHNS, CDR2 SASEGT. CDR3 length: 16 residues. CDR3 region: CASSGRTSGVAGELFF. CDR3 nucleotides: TGTGCCAGCAGTGGTAGGACTAGCGGAGTCGCCGGAGAGCTGTTTTTT.

This clonotype was seen at least ten times. This chain uses TRBV24-1 with TRBJ2-5; tentative D call: TRBD1 (5 bases). The germline CDR1 and CDR2 sequences are KGHDR and SFDVKD. The length of the CDR3 is 14 residues. Trimming pared 3 bases from V and 4 bases from J, leaving 11 bases between. For the CDR3, the DNA is TGTGCCACCAGTGATACACAGGATGTAGAGACCCAGTACTTC. Translating gives CATSDTQDVETQYF.

This clonotype was seen many times. An end of the junction differs from the germline gene, which may be a read error. The chain recombines TRBV5-1 with TRBJ2-7; tentatively, D is TRBD2 (6 bases). This CDR3 is built from 13 residues. Germline CDR1 SGHRS, CDR2 YFSETQ. Here the CDR3 DNA reads TGTGCCAGCTCACCCGGGGGATTCTACGAGCAGTACTTC. It encodes CASSPGGFYEQYF. Complete variable domain (other parts from reference TRBV5-1 and TRBJ2-7): KAGVTQTPRYLIKTRGQQVTLSCSPISGHRSVSWYQQTPGQGLQFLFEYFSETQRNKGNFPGRFSGRQFSNSRSEMNVSTLELGDSALYLCASSPGGFYEQYFGPGTRLTVT.

V and J are TRBV15 and TRBJ2-3; D may be TRBD2 (5 bases). Looked up from germline, CDR1 is LNHNV and CDR2 is YYDKDF (reference sequence). With 1 base removed from V and 6 bases from J, the gap between germline ends came to 11 bases. This CDR3 has 14 amino acids. This CDR3 is CATSRAKIADTQYF. The CDR3 bases are TGTGCCACCAGCAGAGCCAAGATAGCGGATACGCAGTATTTT. Using reference TRBV15 and TRBJ2-3 for the parts outside the CDR3, the full variable domain is DAMVIQNPRYQVTQFGKPVTLSCSQTLNHNVMYWYQQKSSQAPKLLFHYYDKDFNNEADTPDNFQSRRPNTSFCFLDIRSPGLGDTAMYLCATSRAKIADTQYFGPGTRLTVL.

The chain uses TRBV27 and TRBJ1-2, with D perhaps TRBD1 (6 bases). CDR3 length: 13 residues. CDR1 is MNHEY and CDR2 is SMNVEV in the germline V gene (reference sequence). V lost 4 bases, J lost 8 bases, and 14 bases lay in between. Here the CDR3 reads CASSWGARGGYTF. In nucleotides, the CDR3 is TGTGCCAGCAGTTGGGGGGCGCGAGGCGGCTACACCTTC.